This TCR beta chain was profiled in a study of identifying expanded T cells in peripheral blood. The table came from immunoSEQ multiplex PCR; TCRdb's copy has only in-frame clones and leaves some out. The data hold 90,000 to 100,000 clones, with 88% observed a single time. Germline values: CDR1 LNHDA, CDR2 SQIVND (reference sequence). Trimming pared 3 bases from V and 1 base from J, leaving 7 bases between. The CDR3 covers 13 residues. This rearrangement joins TRBV19 to TRBJ2-7; possibly TRBD1 for D (5 bases). This receptor was identified in a person aged 18-70 years in good health. The sequenced material came from blood. DNA for the CDR3: TGTGCCAGTAGTATGACAGAGTCCTACGAGCAGTACTTC. Its protein is CASSMTESYEQYF.